These 19 T cell receptor beta chains originate from one sample sequenced in a study of cytomegalovirus exposure and HLA in healthy donors. The study ran its PCR with 60 Vbeta and 13 Jbeta primers. Sequencing was performed with immunoSEQ multiplex PCR; in TCRdb, only in-frame clones are kept and a portion is missing. There are about 140,000 clones in the sample; approximately 80% occur only once, and 4.5% to 6.5% lies in the top ten. Sequencing was carried out using PBMCs. The source of these receptors is a male donor in good health and CMV-seronegative.

The V gene is TRBV2, the J gene TRBJ2-2; D is ambiguous. The germline CDR1 and CDR2 sequences are SNHLY and FYNNEI. The ends were cut back, 6 bases at V and 1 base at J, with 9 bases in the middle. This CDR3 region has 14 residues. Written as DNA, the CDR3 is TGTGCCAGCAGGTATACAGAGAACACCGGGGAGCTGTTTTTT. It encodes CASRYTENTGELFF.

The genes are TRBV28 and TRBJ1-2; 7 nucleotides match TRBD1. CDR1 and CDR2 from the germline V gene are MDHEN and SYDVKM. CDR3 size: 17 residues. V gave up 3 bases and J gave up 4 bases; unmatched junction bases: 14. CDR3 in DNA: TGTGCCAGCAGTTTGGGTGACAGGGAGTCACTACGCTATGGCTACACCTTC. It codes for CASSLGDRESLRYGYTF.

This clone has only a few counts. The rearrangement joins TRBV7-9 to TRBJ1-5; D not certain. V lost 1 base and J lost 5, with 12 bases in between. Per germline, CDR1 SEHNR and CDR2 FQNEAQ (reference sequence). The CDR3 sequence is 15 residues long. The CDR3 spells CASSLGEIKDQPQHF. CDR3 nucleotides: TGTGCCAGCAGCTTAGGGGAGATAAAGGATCAGCCCCAGCATTTT.

The rearrangement uses TRBV19 and TRBJ1-2, with 8 positions matching TRBD1. Germline V gene sequence: CDR1 LNHDA, CDR2 SQIVND (reference sequence). The V segment lost 6 bases and the J segment 6 bases; nucleotides outside the gene matches: 9. The CDR3 consists of 14 residues. The CDR3 loop is CASSQAGGWDGYTF. The CDR3 DNA is TGTGCCAGTAGCCAGGCAGGGGGCTGGGATGGCTACACCTTC.

This clone was seen a handful of times. This sequence joins TRBV5-4 and TRBJ2-3; 11 bases are a match to TRBD1. CDR3 length: 16 residues. Germline V CDR1 and CDR2: SGHNT, YYREEE (reference sequence). V trimming: 3 bases; J trimming: 3 bases; junction bases outside the gene matches: 6. CDR3 protein: CASSSGTGGYTDTQYF. CDR3 nucleotide sequence: TGTGCCAGCAGCTCCGGGACAGGGGGTTATACAGATACGCAGTATTTT.

This clone was counted only a few times. The chain links TRBV6-6 to TRBJ1-4; D is uncertain. The germline gives CDR1 MNHNY, CDR2 SVGAGI (reference sequence). This CDR3 spans 12 amino acids. Trimming cost V 0 bases and J 7 bases, with 3 bases left between them. CDR3 protein: CASSYSGEKLFF. CDR3 nucleotides: TGTGCCAGCAGTTACTCCGGTGAAAAACTGTTTTTT.

This chain uses TRBV7-2 with TRBJ1-3; weak D call: TRBD1 (5 bases). This CDR3 region has 14 residues. In germline, CDR1 is SGHTA, CDR2 FQGNSA. Trimming took off 4 bases at V and 1 base at J, with 8 bases between the two ends. CDR3: CASSWGVSGNTIYF. The CDR3 region has the DNA TGTGCCAGCAGCTGGGGGGTTTCTGGAAACACCATATATTTT.

This clone was counted only a few times. V usage is TRBV7-8 and J usage is TRBJ2-2; 10 bases line up with TRBD2. The junction had 5 bases not matched to a gene; V was cut back by 2 bases and J by 5 bases. This CDR3 region has 16 residues. CDR1 is SGHVS and CDR2 is FQNEAQ in the germline V gene. For the CDR3, the DNA is TGTGCCAGCAGCTTAAGCGGGGGGGCCAGAACCGGGGAGCTGTTTTTT. It codes for CASSLSGGARTGELFF. Variable domain in full (rest from reference TRBV7-8 and TRBJ2-2): GAGVSQSPRYKVAKRGQDVALRCDPISGHVSLFWYQQALGQGPEFLTYFQNEAQLDKSGLPSDRFFAERPEGSVSTLKIQRTQQEDSAVYLCASSLSGGARTGELFFGEGSRLTVL.

Only one count was recorded for this clone. The chain has TRBV28 and TRBJ1-2; 7 bases map to TRBD1. This CDR3 region has 14 residues. J lost 4 bases, V lost 6 bases, and 8 bases had no gene match. CDR1 MDHEN and CDR2 SYDVKM come from the germline V gene. The CDR3 is CASSSQDRSYGYTF. CDR3 DNA sequence: TGTGCCAGCAGCTCCCAGGACAGGTCCTATGGCTACACCTTC.

The V gene is TRBV7-2, the J gene TRBJ2-7; 7 bases fit TRBD2. The trim removed 5 bases at V and 6 bases at J, leaving 7 bases unmatched. The CDR3 has 13 residues. Germline CDR1 reads SGHTA; CDR2 reads FQGNSA. The CDR3 protein is CASSRGVEAEQYF. The CDR3 DNA sequence: TGTGCCAGCAGCCGGGGGGTCGAGGCCGAGCAGTACTTC.

V is TRBV7-2 and J is TRBJ1-4; D call uncertain. Germline CDR1 and CDR2: SGHTA and FQGNSA. Trimming left V 5 bases short and J 7 bases short, with 11 bases between. The CDR3 consists of 13 residues. The CDR3 sequence: CASSPRVGEKLFF. The CDR3 coding sequence is TGTGCCAGCAGCCCCCGGGTGGGTGAAAAACTGTTTTTT.

This chain connects TRBV27 to TRBJ2-7; D is unclear. The CDR3 contains 11 residues. In germline, CDR1 is MNHEY, CDR2 SMNVEV (reference sequence). V dropped 3 bases and J dropped 3 bases, with 3 bases sitting between them. Here the CDR3 DNA reads TGTGCCAGCAGTTTCAACTACGAGCAGTACTTC. Amino acid sequence: CASSFNYEQYF.

This clone was picked up a small number of times. V gene TRBV7-3 combines with J gene TRBJ2-3; a possible D gene is TRBD2 (6 bases). V lost 0 bases and J lost 3, with 10 bases in between. The CDR3 is made up of 15 amino acids. Per the germline V gene, CDR1 is SGHTA and CDR2 is FQGTGA. CDR3 residues: CASSLTGGETDTQYF. CDR3 coding DNA: TGTGCCAGCAGCTTAACGGGGGGTGAAACAGATACGCAGTATTTT.

This clone was recorded a few times. The V gene is TRBV5-6, the J gene TRBJ2-7, with D unresolved. V dropped 1 base and J dropped 7 bases, with 18 bases sitting between them. The germline gives CDR1 SGHDT, CDR2 YYEEEE. This CDR3 region has 15 residues. The CDR3 DNA follows: TGTGCCAGCAGCTTGTGGCGACGGGTAACTGGGGAGCAGTACTTC. As protein: CASSLWRRVTGEQYF.

As to this clone: At one end the junction does not follow the germline gene, possibly because of a read error. The chain employs TRBV7-9 and TRBJ1-1; 7 bases match TRBD1. Germline lookup yields CDR1 SEHNR and CDR2 FQNEAQ (reference sequence). The CDR3 loop spans 11 amino acids. CDR3 DNA: TGTGCTAGCAGGGGGGCATCTGAAGCTTTCTTT. Translated, it gives CASRGASEAFF.

This chain joins TRBV6-4 and TRBJ2-7; D perhaps matches TRBD2 (6 bases). The germline CDR1 and CDR2 sequences are MRHNA and SNTAGT. The CDR3 spans 18 residues. V dropped 6 bases and J dropped 0 bases, with 24 bases sitting between them. CDR3 protein: CASSTPAGTLRSSYEQYF. In DNA form, the CDR3 reads TGTGCCAGCAGCACCCCGGCCGGGACTCTACGGAGCTCCTACGAGCAGTACTTC.

V gene TRBV11-2 combines with J gene TRBJ1-5; unclear D gene. The CDR3 is made up of 14 amino acids. Germline loops: CDR1 SGHAT, CDR2 FQNNGV. V gave up 0 bases and J gave up 0 bases, with 3 bases separating them. The CDR3 spells CASSLEYSNQPQHF. The CDR3 region has the DNA TGTGCCAGCAGCTTAGAATATAGCAATCAGCCCCAGCATTTT.

The chain uses TRBV19 and TRBJ2-2; 9 nucleotides line up with TRBD2. The junction had 3 bases not matched to a gene; V was cut back by 4 bases and J by 3 bases. The CDR3 contains 15 residues. Germline V CDR1 and CDR2: LNHDA, SQIVND (reference sequence). The CDR3 loop reads CASSTGLAYTGELFF. In DNA form, the CDR3 reads TGTGCCAGTAGTACCGGACTAGCGTACACCGGGGAGCTGTTTTTT.

This rearrangement joins TRBV11-2 to TRBJ2-3; 9 bases are a match to TRBD2. Germline V CDR1 and CDR2: SGHAT, FQNNGV. The CDR3 has 14 residues. V trimming: 5 bases; J trimming: 9 bases; junction bases outside the gene matches: 9. The CDR3 sequence is CASSKGLAEATQYF. The CDR3 coding sequence is TGTGCCAGCAGCAAGGGACTAGCCGAGGCGACGCAGTATTTT.